This record covers a single T cell receptor beta chain. Repertoires were generated with immunoSEQ multiplex PCR, while TCRdb's copy carries only in-frame clones and drops some. Of 150,000 to 200,000 clones listed, 81% were seen once; the top ten hold about 10%. The data stem from a study of blood T cell repertoires in COVID-19. V was clipped by 4 bases and J by 7 bases, with 13 bases between them. The CDR3 runs to 14 residues. The V gene's germline CDR1 is SSHAT and CDR2 FNYEAQ (reference sequence). The chain is built from TRBV7-7 and TRBJ2-2; possible D gene TRBD1, 6 bases. Sample: peripheral blood. This receptor was taken from a man in his sixties with active or convalescent COVID-19. CDR3 in DNA: TGTGCCAGCAGCTCCACAGGGTTCTACGGGGAGCTGTTTTTT. It translates to CASSSTGFYGELFF.